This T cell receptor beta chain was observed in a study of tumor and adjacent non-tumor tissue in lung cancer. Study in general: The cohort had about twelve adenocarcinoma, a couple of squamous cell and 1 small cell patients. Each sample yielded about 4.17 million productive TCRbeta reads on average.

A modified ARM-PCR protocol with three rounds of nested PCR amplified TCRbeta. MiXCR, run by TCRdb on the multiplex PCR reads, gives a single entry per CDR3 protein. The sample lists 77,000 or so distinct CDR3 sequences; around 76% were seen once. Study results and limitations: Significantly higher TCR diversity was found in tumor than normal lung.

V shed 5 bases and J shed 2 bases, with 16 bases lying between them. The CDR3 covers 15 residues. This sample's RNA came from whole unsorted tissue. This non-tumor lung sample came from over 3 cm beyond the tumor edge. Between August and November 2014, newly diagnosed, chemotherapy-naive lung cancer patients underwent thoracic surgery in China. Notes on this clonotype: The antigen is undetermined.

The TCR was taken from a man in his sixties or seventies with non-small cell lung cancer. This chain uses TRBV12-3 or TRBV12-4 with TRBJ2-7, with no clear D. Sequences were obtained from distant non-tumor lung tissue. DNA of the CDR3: TGTGCCAGCAGTAGCTCGACTGGAAAACCCTACGAGCAGTACTTC. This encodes CASSSSTGKPYEQYF.